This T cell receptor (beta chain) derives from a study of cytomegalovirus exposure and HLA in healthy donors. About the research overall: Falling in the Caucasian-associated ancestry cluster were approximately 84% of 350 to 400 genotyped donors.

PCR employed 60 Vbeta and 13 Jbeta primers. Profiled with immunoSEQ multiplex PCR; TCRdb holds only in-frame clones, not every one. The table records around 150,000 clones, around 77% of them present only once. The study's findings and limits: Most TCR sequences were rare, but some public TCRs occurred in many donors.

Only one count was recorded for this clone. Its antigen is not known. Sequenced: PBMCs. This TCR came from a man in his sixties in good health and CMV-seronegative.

Here the CDR3 reads CASSFQGAMGYTF. Here the CDR3 DNA reads TGTGCCAGCAGCTTTCAAGGGGCTATGGGCTACACCTTC. The chain joins TRBV7-6 to TRBJ1-2, with a possible D match to TRBD1 (5 bases). This CDR3 comprises 13 residues. V dropped 3 bases and J dropped 8 bases, with 13 bases sitting between them. Germline CDR1 is SGHVS and CDR2 is FNYEAQ.